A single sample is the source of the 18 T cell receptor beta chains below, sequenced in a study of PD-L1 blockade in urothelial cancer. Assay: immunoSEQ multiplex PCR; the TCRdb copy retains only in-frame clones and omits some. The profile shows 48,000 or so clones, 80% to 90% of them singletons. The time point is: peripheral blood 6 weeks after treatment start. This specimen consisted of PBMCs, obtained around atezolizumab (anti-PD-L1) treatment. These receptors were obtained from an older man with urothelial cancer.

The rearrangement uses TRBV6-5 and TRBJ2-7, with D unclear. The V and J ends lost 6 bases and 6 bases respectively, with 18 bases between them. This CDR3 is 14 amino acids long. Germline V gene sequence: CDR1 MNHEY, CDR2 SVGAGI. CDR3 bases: TGTGCCAGCAGCCCCGAGCTGGGCCGGCTCGAGCAGTACTTC. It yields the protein CASSPELGRLEQYF.

The CDR3 region has the DNA TGTGCCAGCAGTCGCCGGACTGGTTACAATGAGCAGTTCTTC. Its protein is CASSRRTGYNEQFF. The rearrangement links TRBV14 to TRBJ2-1; TRBD2 is a possible D gene (5 bases). CDR3 length: 14 residues. Trimming stripped 6 bases from V and 4 bases from J, with 13 bases between. Germline V gene sequence: CDR1 SGHDN, CDR2 FVKESK.

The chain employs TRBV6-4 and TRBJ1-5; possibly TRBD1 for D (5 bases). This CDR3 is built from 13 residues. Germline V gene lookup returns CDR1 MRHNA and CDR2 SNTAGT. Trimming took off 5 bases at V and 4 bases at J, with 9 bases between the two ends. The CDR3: CASSKDSNQPQHF. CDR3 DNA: TGTGCCAGCAGTAAAGACAGTAATCAGCCCCAGCATTTT.

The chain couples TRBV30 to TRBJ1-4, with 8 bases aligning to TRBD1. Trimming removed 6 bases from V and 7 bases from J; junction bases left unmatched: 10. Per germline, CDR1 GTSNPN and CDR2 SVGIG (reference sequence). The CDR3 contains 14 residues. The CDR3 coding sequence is TGTGCCTGTCCCTCTTCAGGGGGCGGTGAAAAACTGTTTTTT. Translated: CACPSSGGGEKLFF.

CDR3 loop: CASSLVSSYNEQFF. DNA for the CDR3: TGTGCCAGCAGCTTGGTTAGCAGCTACAATGAGCAGTTCTTC. The rearrangement joins TRBV5-5 to TRBJ2-1; D not certain. Germline-derived CDR1 and CDR2 are SGHKS and YYEKEE (reference sequence). This CDR3 comprises 14 residues. V was clipped by 0 bases and J by 3 bases, with 7 bases between them.

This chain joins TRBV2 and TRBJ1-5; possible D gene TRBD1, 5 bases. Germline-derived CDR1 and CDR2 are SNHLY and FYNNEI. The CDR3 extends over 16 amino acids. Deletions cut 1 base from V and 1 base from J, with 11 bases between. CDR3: CASSEGQGASNQPQHF. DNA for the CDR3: TGTGCCAGCAGTGAAGGGCAGGGTGCCAGCAATCAGCCCCAGCATTTT. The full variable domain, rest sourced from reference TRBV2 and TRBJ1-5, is EPEVTQTPSHQVTQMGQEVILRCVPISNHLYFYWYRQILGQKVEFLVSFYNNEISEKSEIFDDQFSVERPDGSNFTLKIRSTKLEDSAMYFCASSEGQGASNQPQHFGDGTRLSIL.

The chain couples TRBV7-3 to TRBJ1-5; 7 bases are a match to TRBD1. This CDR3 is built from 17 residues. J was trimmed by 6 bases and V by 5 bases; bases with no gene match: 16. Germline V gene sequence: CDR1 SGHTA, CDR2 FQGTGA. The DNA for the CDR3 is TGTGCCAGCAGCCCGTGGGTTGGGGCAGGGGGTAGTCAGCCCCAGCATTTT. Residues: CASSPWVGAGGSQPQHF.

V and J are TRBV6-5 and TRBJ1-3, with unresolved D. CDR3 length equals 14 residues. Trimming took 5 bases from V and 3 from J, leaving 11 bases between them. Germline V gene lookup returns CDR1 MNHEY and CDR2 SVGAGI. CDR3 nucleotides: TGTGCCAGCAGTGTCCGGGTGGGTGGAAACACCATATATTTT. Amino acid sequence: CASSVRVGGNTIYF.

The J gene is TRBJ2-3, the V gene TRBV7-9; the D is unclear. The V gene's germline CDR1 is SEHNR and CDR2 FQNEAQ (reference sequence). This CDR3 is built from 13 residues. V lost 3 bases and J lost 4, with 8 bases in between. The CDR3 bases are TGTGCCAGCAGCTTCCGAGGTCCAGATACGCAGTATTTT. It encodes CASSFRGPDTQYF.

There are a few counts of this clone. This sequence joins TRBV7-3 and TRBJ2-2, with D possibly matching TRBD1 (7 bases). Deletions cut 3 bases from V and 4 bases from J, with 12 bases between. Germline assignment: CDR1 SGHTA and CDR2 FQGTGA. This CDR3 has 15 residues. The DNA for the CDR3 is TGTGCCAGCAGCTTCCAGGGGGGTGGCACCGGGGAGCTGTTTTTT. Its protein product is CASSFQGGGTGELFF.

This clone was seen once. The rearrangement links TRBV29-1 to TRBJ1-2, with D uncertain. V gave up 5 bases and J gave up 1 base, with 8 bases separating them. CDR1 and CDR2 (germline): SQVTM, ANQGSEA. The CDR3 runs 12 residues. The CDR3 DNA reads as TGCAGCGTTACAGTGATTAACTATGGCTACACCTTC. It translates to CSVTVINYGYTF.

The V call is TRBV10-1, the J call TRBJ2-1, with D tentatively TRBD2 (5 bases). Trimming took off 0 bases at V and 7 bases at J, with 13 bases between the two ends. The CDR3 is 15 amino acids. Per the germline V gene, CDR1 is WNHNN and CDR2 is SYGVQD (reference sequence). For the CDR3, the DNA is TGCGCCAGCAGTGAGTCTACGGGGTACAGTAATGAGCAGTTCTTC. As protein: CASSESTGYSNEQFF.

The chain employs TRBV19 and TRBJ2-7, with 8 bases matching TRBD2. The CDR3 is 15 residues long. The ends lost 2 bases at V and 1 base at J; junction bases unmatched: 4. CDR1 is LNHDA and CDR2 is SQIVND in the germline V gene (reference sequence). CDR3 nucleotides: TGTGCCAGTAGTATAACCCCTAGCGGGTCCTACGAGCAGTACTTC. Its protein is CASSITPSGSYEQYF.

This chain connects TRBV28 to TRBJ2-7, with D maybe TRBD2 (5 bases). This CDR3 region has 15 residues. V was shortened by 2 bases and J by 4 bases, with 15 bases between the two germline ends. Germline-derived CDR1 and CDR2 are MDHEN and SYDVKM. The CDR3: CASSLAAEGRYEQYF. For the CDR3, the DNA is TGTGCCAGCAGTTTAGCAGCCGAGGGCCGGTACGAGCAGTACTTC.

The CDR3 DNA is TGTGCCAGCAGAAGGACCTTGGGGGCGAACACTGAAGCTTTCTTT. The encoded protein is CASRRTLGANTEAFF. The rearrangement links TRBV21-1 to TRBJ1-1; the D call of TRBD1 is as the table states it, not checked on the DNA. TRBV21-1 is listed as a pseudogene. The CDR3 spans 15 residues.

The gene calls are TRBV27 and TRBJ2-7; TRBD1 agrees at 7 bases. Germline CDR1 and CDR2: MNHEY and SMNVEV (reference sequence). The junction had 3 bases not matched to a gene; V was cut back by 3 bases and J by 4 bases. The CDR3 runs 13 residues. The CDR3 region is CASSLGQLYEQYF. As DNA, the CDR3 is TGTGCCAGCAGTTTGGGACAGCTTTACGAGCAGTACTTC.

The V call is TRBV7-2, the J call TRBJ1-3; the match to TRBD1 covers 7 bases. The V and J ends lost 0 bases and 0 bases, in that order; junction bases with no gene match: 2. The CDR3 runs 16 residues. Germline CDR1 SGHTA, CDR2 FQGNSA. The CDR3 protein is CASSLAGTASGNTIYF. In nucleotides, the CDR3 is TGTGCCAGCAGCTTAGCTGGGACAGCCTCTGGAAACACCATATATTTT.

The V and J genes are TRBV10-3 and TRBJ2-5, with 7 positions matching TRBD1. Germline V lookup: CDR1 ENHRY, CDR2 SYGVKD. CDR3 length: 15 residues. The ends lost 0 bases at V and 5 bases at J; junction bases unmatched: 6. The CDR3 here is CAISESRDSSETQYF. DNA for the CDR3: TGTGCCATCAGTGAGTCCCGGGACAGTTCGGAGACCCAGTACTTC.